This T cell receptor (beta chain) was sequenced for a study of blood T cell repertoires in COVID-19. The CDR3 has 15 residues. Germline lookup yields CDR1 SGHTA and CDR2 FQGNSA. With 1 base clipped from V and 6 bases from J, the junction kept 9 bases outside the gene matches. Source study methods: Reference gene primer amplification gave estimated nucleated cell counts. Using immunoSEQ multiplex PCR, the repertoire was profiled, and TCRdb retains in-frame clones only, with some absent. The V and J calls and the clone size are those of that table, but D and trimming were determined from the DNA. Of more than 250,000 clones in the sample, roughly nine tenths are singletons; the top ten hold about 18%. This clone was seen a single time. Ages ranged from roughly 18 to 100 years, with residence in some 25 US areas. Which cohort a participant joined came from the clinical history participants gave. The study counted Cohort 3 donors as recovered given two negative PCRs, clearance, or symptom resolution.

The sequenced sample was PBMCs or T cells enriched from blood (not recorded which). This TCR came from a woman in her twenties or thirties who had recovered from COVID-19. The rearrangement links TRBV7-2 to TRBJ2-7, with 7 bases identical to TRBD1. The CDR3 nucleotides read TGTGCCAGCAGCTTAGTCGGGACAGAGGTACTCGAGCAGTACTTC. It encodes CASSLVGTEVLEQYF. Drawing the rest from reference TRBV7-2 and TRBJ2-7, the complete variable domain is GAGVSQSPSNKVTEKGKDVELRCDPISGHTALYWYRQSLGQGLEFLIYFQGNSAPDKSGLPSDRFSAERTGGSVSTLTIQRTQQEDSAVYLCASSLVGTEVLEQYFGPGTRLTVT.